The clone carrying this T cell receptor beta chain has just a few counts. The data derive from a study of blood T cell repertoires in COVID-19. Study as a whole: Acute-phase and convalescent COVID-19 samples originated in the United States, Italy and Spain. Nucleic acid was either cDNA or gDNA, and it came from T cells, B-cell-depleted T cells, or PBMCs.

The length of the CDR3 is 14 residues. Germline V gives CDR1 LNHDA, CDR2 SQIVND (reference sequence). The V gene lost 7 bases and the J gene lost 2 bases, with 15 bases spanning the gap. Assignments of participants to cohorts depended upon their own reported clinical history. Two negative PCRs, clearance, or symptom resolution had been documented for recovered Cohort 3 donors. Sequenced by immunoSEQ multiplex PCR; TCRdb stores in-frame clones only, minus some. The sample holds about 180,000 clones, more than 65% seen once. This clonotype originated in a man between 45 and 60 years old who had recovered from COVID-19. The chain couples TRBV19 to TRBJ2-7; tentatively, D is TRBD1 (5 bases). Sequenced input: PBMCs or T cells enriched from blood (not recorded which). DNA of the CDR3: TGTGCCAGTAAACTCTCTACAGGAACCTACGAGCAGTACTTC. Its protein is CASKLSTGTYEQYF.